The 30 T cell receptor beta chains presented below share a single source sample, sequenced in a study of response to subunit inactivated influenza vaccine. From the RT-PCR reads, TCRdb called clonotypes with MiXCR, one entry per CDR3 protein. The table has about 700,000 distinct CDR3 sequences, around a sixth seen once. The sequencing here drew on PBMCs from blood, taken roughly 12 days after vaccination. These TCRs come from a middle-aged man who received an inactivated influenza vaccine.

This clonotype was picked up many times. The V and J genes are TRBV5-1 and TRBJ2-3; 10 nucleotides agree with TRBD2. The trim removed 4 bases at V and 2 bases at J, leaving 7 bases unmatched. The CDR3 totals 16 residues. The germline gives CDR1 SGHRS, CDR2 YFSETQ. CDR3 region: CASSISGGGYTDTQYF. As DNA, the CDR3 is TGCGCCAGCAGCATCAGCGGGGGGGGTTACACAGATACGCAGTATTTT.

The gene calls are TRBV20-1 and TRBJ2-1, with 10 bases matching TRBD2. Germline loops: CDR1 DFQATT, CDR2 SNEGSKA (reference sequence). The J segment lost 2 bases and the V segment lost 6 bases, leaving 4 bases of the junction unmatched. This CDR3 is built from 14 residues. The CDR3 sequence: CSAFTSGTYNEQFF. For the CDR3, the DNA is TGCAGTGCCTTTACTAGCGGGACCTACAATGAGCAGTTCTTC.

This clonotype was seen more than once but under ten times. The V call is TRBV7-9, the J call TRBJ2-3; weak D call: TRBD1 (7 bases). Germline V gene data show CDR1 as SEHNR and CDR2 as FQNEAQ (reference sequence). The CDR3 consists of 17 residues. Trimming took off 4 bases at V and 4 bases at J, with 21 bases between the two ends. The CDR3 DNA sequence: TGTGCCAGCAGCTCTTTAGGAGGGGGCGCGAAATCAGATACGCAGTATTTT. Translating it yields CASSSLGGGAKSDTQYF.

This chain connects TRBV28 to TRBJ2-2; D might be TRBD2 (5 bases). V gave up 4 bases and J gave up 7 bases, with 16 bases separating them. This CDR3 has 15 amino acids. Germline-derived CDR1 and CDR2 are MDHEN and SYDVKM. The DNA of the CDR3 is TGTGCCAGCAGTTCAGCGGCAGACGTAAGCGGGGAGCTGTTTTTT. Translating it yields CASSSAADVSGELFF.

This clonotype was seen repeatedly, ten times or more. The genes are TRBV6-1 and TRBJ2-2; D may be TRBD1 (6 bases). V was clipped by 6 bases and J by 0 bases, with 17 bases between them. Germline values: CDR1 MNHNS, CDR2 SASEGT. This CDR3 contains 17 residues. CDR3 coding DNA: TGTGCCAGCAGATGGGGAACCGGGACACCGAACACCGGGGAGCTGTTTTTT. Protein sequence: CASRWGTGTPNTGELFF.

CDR3 in DNA: TGTGCCAGTAGTATGAAACGGTACACTGAAGCTTTCTTT. Encoded protein: CASSMKRYTEAFF. The rearrangement links TRBV19 to TRBJ1-1; unclear D gene. With 3 bases removed from V and 3 bases from J, the gap between germline ends came to 8 bases. This CDR3 comprises 13 residues. Germline CDR1 is LNHDA and CDR2 is SQIVND (reference sequence).

V is TRBV4-2 and J is TRBJ2-7; perhaps TRBD1 as D (6 bases). The germline V gene has CDR1 LGHNA and CDR2 YNFKEQ. V gave up 7 bases and J gave up 1 base, with 14 bases separating them. This CDR3 is 14 amino acids long. The CDR3 sequence is CASTRGGDSYEQYF. DNA for the CDR3: TGTGCCAGCACCCGAGGGGGAGATTCCTACGAGCAGTACTTC.

In DNA, the CDR3 is TGCGCCAGCAGCTTCAGTCAGGGGAGCACCGGGGAGCTGTTTTTT. Amino acid sequence: CASSFSQGSTGELFF. The rearrangement links TRBV5-1 to TRBJ2-2, with D possibly matching TRBD1 (6 bases). CDR3 size: 15 residues. Trimming removed 2 bases from V and 4 bases from J, with 12 bases in between. In germline, CDR1 is SGHRS, CDR2 YFSETQ.

This clonotype was seen only a few times. The V and J genes are TRBV3-1 and TRBJ2-7, with 9 bases identical to TRBD1. Unmatched junction bases numbered 14, after V lost 1 base and J lost 7 bases. CDR3 size: 17 residues. Germline values: CDR1 LGHDT, CDR2 YNNKEL (reference sequence). CDR3 protein: CASSQVAAPGQGREQYF. DNA for the CDR3: TGTGCCAGCAGCCAAGTAGCCGCCCCGGGACAGGGTCGAGAGCAGTACTTC.

This chain links TRBV11-3 with TRBJ2-1; 9 bases are shared with TRBD2. V lost 1 base, J lost 4 bases, and 23 bases stayed unmatched. The CDR3 spans 22 residues. Germline loops: CDR1 SGHNT, CDR2 YENEEA. CDR3 bases: TGTGCCAGCAGCTTAGTACGGGCGGGTAGCGGGAGCTACCCCGTCCCATACAATGAGCAGTTCTTC. This gives the protein CASSLVRAGSGSYPVPYNEQFF.

Only a few counts were recorded for this clonotype. The J gene is TRBJ2-3, the V gene TRBV7-2, with D unresolved. Trimming removed 5 bases at V and 3 bases at J, with 12 bases between. Germline CDR1 SGHTA, CDR2 FQGNSA. The CDR3 covers 14 residues. Here the CDR3 DNA reads TGTGCCAGCAGCACCCGCCCTGGGACAGATACGCAGTATTTT. Protein sequence: CASSTRPGTDTQYF.

This chain links TRBV9 with TRBJ2-6, with D perhaps TRBD1 (6 bases). The CDR3 consists of 16 residues. The ends were cut back, 6 bases at V and 2 bases at J, with 15 bases in the middle. Per the germline V gene, CDR1 is SGDLS and CDR2 is YYNGEE. The CDR3 DNA sequence: TGTGCCAGCACCCCATTTACAGGGCCTGGGGCCAACGTCCTGACTTTC. Protein sequence: CASTPFTGPGANVLTF.

V usage is TRBV28 and J usage is TRBJ2-5; perhaps TRBD2 as D (6 bases). Trimming removed 3 bases from V and 2 bases from J, with 16 bases in between. Germline CDR1 reads MDHEN; CDR2 reads SYDVKM. The CDR3 is 16 residues long. The CDR3 sequence: CASSFYPGGEQETQYF. The CDR3 DNA reads TGTGCCAGCAGTTTCTACCCCGGAGGGGAACAAGAGACCCAGTACTTC.

There are many counts of this clonotype. This chain joins TRBV5-6 and TRBJ2-1; 9 bases map to TRBD1. This CDR3 is 17 amino acids long. Germline loops: CDR1 SGHDT, CDR2 YYEEEE. After removal of 4 bases from V and 0 bases from J, the junction contained 8 bases not matched to a gene. CDR3 sequence reads: CASSPPPGQGSYNEQFF. CDR3 coding DNA: TGTGCCAGCAGCCCTCCTCCGGGACAGGGCTCCTACAATGAGCAGTTCTTC.

This clonotype was found a few times. The rearrangement uses TRBV6-5 and TRBJ2-2, with D possibly TRBD1 on 6 matching bases. V dropped 2 bases and J dropped 2 bases, with 9 bases sitting between them. CDR1 is MNHEY and CDR2 is SVGAGI in the germline V gene. The CDR3 contains 15 residues. CDR3 nucleotide sequence: TGTGCCAGCAGTTACCAGGGGACCAACACCGGGGAGCTGTTTTTT. This translates into CASSYQGTNTGELFF.

This clonotype showed up just a few times. V and J are TRBV4-2 and TRBJ2-4; unclear D gene. CDR3 length: 19 residues. The germline V and J ends were trimmed by 0 bases and 1 base, with 19 bases remaining between them. CDR1 is LGHNA and CDR2 is YNFKEQ in the germline V gene. The CDR3 reads CASSQDLGVLSAAKNIQYF. DNA of the CDR3: TGTGCCAGCAGCCAAGATCTAGGTGTACTATCTGCGGCCAAAAACATTCAGTACTTC.

The chain couples TRBV6-2 or TRBV6-3 to TRBJ2-1; D could derive from TRBD1 or TRBD2 (5 bases each). The CDR3 sequence is 13 residues long. Germline CDR1 reads MNHEY; CDR2 reads SVGEGT. With 6 bases removed from V and 4 bases from J, the gap between germline ends came to 10 bases. CDR3 in amino acids: CASSHGAYNEQFF. The DNA for the CDR3 is TGTGCCAGCAGCCACGGGGCGTACAATGAGCAGTTCTTC.

The genes are TRBV7-9 and TRBJ2-1; 7 bases align to TRBD1. Germline CDR1 reads SEHNR; CDR2 reads FQNEAQ (reference sequence). CDR3 size: 12 residues. V dropped 7 bases and J dropped 7; count of bases not matched to a gene: 4. In DNA form, the CDR3 reads TGTGCCAGCACCGACAGGGCGAATGAGCAGTTCTTC. Translating it yields CASTDRANEQFF.

The chain is built from TRBV12-3 or TRBV12-4 and TRBJ2-7; 8 bases line up with TRBD2. CDR3 length equals 17 residues. The V gene end was trimmed by 3 bases and the J gene end by 0 bases; junction bases not matched to a gene: 10. The CDR3 reads CASSFPRGGLSSYEQYF. For the CDR3, the DNA is TGTGCCAGCAGTTTCCCCCGCGGGGGGCTCAGCTCCTACGAGCAGTACTTC.

CDR3 sequence (DNA): TGCGCCAGCAGCCAAGTTCCTAGCGAGACGAACTACGAGCAGTACTTC. Amino acids: CASSQVPSETNYEQYF. The J gene is TRBJ2-7, the V gene TRBV4-1; D might be TRBD2 (6 bases). Trimming pared 1 base from V and 3 bases from J, leaving 16 bases between. The CDR3 has 16 residues. Germline V gene data show CDR1 as MGHRA and CDR2 as YSYEKL.

There are a few counts of this clonotype. V is TRBV9 and J is TRBJ2-1; TRBD1 matches at 7 bases. This CDR3 comprises 15 residues. Germline loops: CDR1 SGDLS, CDR2 YYNGEE. V shed 0 bases and J 4 bases; nucleotides not matched to a gene: 4. CDR3 residues: CASSVVGDSYNEQFF. CDR3 in DNA: TGTGCCAGCAGCGTAGTAGGGGACAGTTACAATGAGCAGTTCTTC. The variable domain in full, with the rest retrieved from reference TRBV9 and TRBJ2-1, is DSGVTQTPKHLITATGQRVTLRCSPRSGDLSVYWYQQSLDQGLQFLIQYYNGEERAKGNILERFSAQQFPDLHSELNLSSLELGDSALYFCASSVVGDSYNEQFFGPGTRLTVL.

This clonotype was detected many times. The genes are TRBV24-1 and TRBJ2-3; 10 nucleotides align to TRBD2. V was pared by 10 bases and J by 4 bases, with 4 bases of the junction left unmatched. The CDR3 length is 13 residues. Germline values: CDR1 KGHDR, CDR2 SFDVKD. CDR3 DNA sequence: TGTGCCACAAATCTAGCGGGAGCAGATACGCAGTATTTT. It is translated as CATNLAGADTQYF.

This clonotype was recorded a few times. The chain recombines TRBV5-1 with TRBJ2-2; D may be TRBD2 (7 bases). The V gene's germline CDR1 is SGHRS and CDR2 YFSETQ. Deletions cut 0 bases from V and 5 bases from J, with 20 bases between. The CDR3 contains 18 residues. The CDR3 DNA reads TGCGCCAGCAGCTTGGTCGCGGGGGCTCGGAAGGGAACCGGGGAGCTGTTTTTT. It translates to CASSLVAGARKGTGELFF.

This clonotype was seen only a few times. The rearrangement uses TRBV3-1 and TRBJ1-1; D is unclear. Germline CDR1 is LGHDT and CDR2 is YNNKEL (reference sequence). This CDR3 region has 13 residues. Trimming stripped 0 bases from V and 5 bases from J, with 7 bases between. CDR3 DNA: TGTGCCAGCAGCCAAGATGGAGGGACTGAAGCTTTCTTT. It encodes CASSQDGGTEAFF. Based on the CDR3 plus reference TRBV3-1 and TRBJ1-1, the full variable domain is DTAVSQTPKYLVTQMGNDKSIKCEQNLGHDTMYWYKQDSKKFLKIMFSYNNKELIINETVPNRFSPKSPDKAHLNLHINSLELGDSAVYFCASSQDGGTEAFFGQGTRLTVV.

The rearrangement uses TRBV14 and TRBJ1-1, with a possible D match to TRBD1 (6 bases). CDR3 size: 13 residues. The V end was cut by 4 bases, the J end by 11 bases, with 17 bases between. In germline, CDR1 is SGHDN, CDR2 FVKESK. DNA of the CDR3: TGTGCCAGCAGCCCAACTATCAGGGGTCGCGCTTTCTTT. Protein sequence: CASSPTIRGRAFF.

This clonotype was observed many times. The rearrangement uses TRBV5-1 and TRBJ2-7; weak D call: TRBD2 (6 bases). The germline V and J ends were trimmed by 4 bases and 0 bases, with 14 bases remaining between them. CDR1 SGHRS and CDR2 YFSETQ come from the germline V gene. There are 15 residues in the CDR3. The CDR3 DNA sequence: TGCGCCAGCAGCCCGGGGACCGGGAGCTCCTACGAGCAGTACTTC. This translates into CASSPGTGSSYEQYF.

This clonotype turned up a few times. V usage is TRBV29-1 and J usage is TRBJ2-2, with 10 bases fitting TRBD2. The CDR3 loop spans 14 amino acids. V lost 6 bases to trimming and J lost 2 bases; unmatched junction nucleotides: 3. In germline, CDR1 is SQVTM, CDR2 ANQGSEA. This CDR3 is CSVGTSANTGELFF. CDR3 in DNA: TGCAGCGTCGGGACTAGCGCCAACACCGGGGAGCTGTTTTTT.

The table lists this clonotype with a few counts. The V and J genes are TRBV29-1 and TRBJ2-7; 8 bases are shared with TRBD2. The CDR3 runs to 12 residues. Germline V gene lookup returns CDR1 SQVTM and CDR2 ANQGSEA. V was pared by 7 bases and J by 2 bases, with 4 bases of the junction left unmatched. CDR3 in amino acids: CSATSGTYEQYF. The CDR3 DNA sequence: TGCAGCGCCACTAGCGGAACCTACGAGCAGTACTTC.

The genes are TRBV4-2 and TRBJ2-5; D remains unclear. CDR3 size: 15 residues. Trimming removed 3 bases at V and 1 base at J, with 12 bases between. The germline gives CDR1 LGHNA, CDR2 YNFKEQ. The CDR3 nucleotides read TGTGCCAGCAGCCATGATTCTGGCGTCCAAGAGACCCAGTACTTC. It codes for CASSHDSGVQETQYF.

In its sample, this clonotype was seen a few times. J is TRBJ2-7 and V is TRBV27; 7 nucleotides match TRBD2. The CDR3 consists of 18 residues. Germline V CDR1 and CDR2: MNHEY, SMNVEV (reference sequence). J gave up 5 bases and V 6 bases, and 22 bases lay outside the gene matches. In nucleotides, the CDR3 is TGTGCCAGCAGATTACTTTATGCGGGGGAAACGAAGGATCACGAGCAGTACTTC. Amino acid sequence: CASRLLYAGETKDHEQYF.